This entry features one TCR beta chain sequence. The protocol was immunoSEQ multiplex PCR, while the TCRdb copy is restricted to in-frame clones and leaves out a portion. Of 90,000 to 120,000 clones listed, almost 95% are singletons. Germline CDR1 and CDR2: SEHNR and FQNEAQ (reference sequence). The ends were cut back, 5 bases at V and 4 bases at J, with 15 bases in the middle. The CDR3 loop spans 14 amino acids. These data originate in a study of T cell changes during pregnancy in multiple sclerosis. This receptor was taken from a female donor with multiple sclerosis, enrolled in a pregnancy study. Sequenced material: peripheral blood, taken before pregnancy. The genes are TRBV7-9 and TRBJ2-7; D unresolved. The CDR3 DNA reads TGTGCCAGCAGCCCAGACGGCTCGCGGTACGAGCAGTACTTC. This translates into CASSPDGSRYEQYF.